This entry lists 26 T cell receptor beta chains sequenced from one sample in a study of T cells in Graves' hyperthyroidism and ophthalmopathy. Amplification targeted TCR beta CDR3 regions from RNA transcripts. In the first-round RT-PCR of the TCR CDR3, the HTBI primer set was used. TCRdb processed the multiplex PCR reads anew with MiXCR; each CDR3 protein has one entry. The sample records hundreds of thousands of distinct CDR3 sequences, approximately 15% being singletons. Specimen: blood. The receptor source for this set is a woman between 18 and 29 years old with Graves' hyperthyroidism.

This clonotype showed up many times. The chain is built from TRBV5-5 and TRBJ2-7, with TRBD2 matching 7 bases. V shed 7 bases and J 5 bases; nucleotides not matched to a gene: 3. There are 11 residues in the CDR3. Germline-derived CDR1 and CDR2 are SGHKS and YYEKEE (reference sequence). DNA of the CDR3: TGTGCCAGCGGGGGGGTCCACGAGCAGTACTTC. Translating gives CASGGVHEQYF.

This clonotype came up many times. V usage is TRBV5-5 and J usage is TRBJ1-1; D is undetermined. The CDR3 contains 13 residues. Trimming removed 6 bases from V and 7 bases from J, with 16 bases in between. The germline gives CDR1 SGHKS, CDR2 YYEKEE (reference sequence). This chain's CDR3 is CASNSEWVNEAFF. The DNA for the CDR3 is TGTGCCAGCAACTCTGAGTGGGTGAATGAAGCTTTCTTT.

The CDR3 DNA reads TGCGCCAGCAGCCAAGGTTTCGGGGGAACGGATACGCAGTATTTT. As protein: CASSQGFGGTDTQYF. This rearrangement joins TRBV4-1 to TRBJ2-3; a possible D gene is TRBD2 (6 bases). The CDR3 has 15 amino acids. Trimming removed 1 base at V and 6 bases at J, with 14 bases between. Looked up from germline, CDR1 is MGHRA and CDR2 is YSYEKL.

This clonotype was seen repeatedly, ten times or more. The chain has TRBV7-9 and TRBJ2-1; D not certain. Germline CDR1 SEHNR, CDR2 FQNEAQ (reference sequence). This CDR3 is 13 amino acids long. V was shortened by 0 bases and J by 5 bases, with 5 bases between the two germline ends. The CDR3 is CASSLALNNEQFF. The DNA of the CDR3 is TGTGCCAGCAGCTTAGCGTTAAACAATGAGCAGTTCTTC.

This clonotype was counted only a few times. V is TRBV19 and J is TRBJ2-1; no clear D. The germline V gene encodes CDR1 LNHDA and CDR2 SQIVND (reference sequence). The ends were cut back, 4 bases at V and 9 bases at J, with 19 bases in the middle. The CDR3 is 15 amino acids. CDR3 loop: CASSTLTRSESEQFF. The CDR3 DNA reads as TGTGCCAGTAGTACCTTGACACGTTCAGAAAGTGAGCAGTTCTTC.

This clonotype was counted between two and nine times. CDR3 loop: CASSQRQGVNTEAFF. In DNA, the CDR3 is TGCGCCAGCAGCCAACGACAGGGTGTGAACACTGAAGCTTTCTTT. The chain employs TRBV4-3 and TRBJ1-1, with TRBD1 matching over 7 bases. The V gene's germline CDR1 is LGHNA and CDR2 YSLEER. Trimming at V came to 2 bases and at J to 0 bases, leaving 3 bases not matched to a gene. The CDR3 extends over 15 amino acids.

The chain is built from TRBV28 and TRBJ1-2; TRBD1 is a possible D gene (5 bases). V lost 10 bases to trimming and J lost 6 bases, with 21 bases between them. The CDR3 loop spans 14 amino acids. Germline CDR1 reads MDHEN; CDR2 reads SYDVKM. The CDR3 nucleotides are TGTGCCACCGGGGACCGGCAGGGACCCCATGGCTACACCTTC. It codes for CATGDRQGPHGYTF.

The chain recombines TRBV27 with TRBJ1-4, with 7 bases lining up with TRBD1. V lost 2 bases to trimming and J lost 8 bases; unmatched junction nucleotides: 2. The CDR3 has 13 residues. Germline loops: CDR1 MNHEY, CDR2 SMNVEV (reference sequence). The CDR3 DNA follows: TGTGCCAGCAGTTTAACAGGGGAGGAAAAACTGTTTTTT. Translation: CASSLTGEEKLFF.

The rearrangement uses TRBV20-1 and TRBJ1-5, with no clear D. Germline CDR1 is DFQATT and CDR2 is SNEGSKA (reference sequence). Deletions cut 6 bases from V and 11 bases from J, with 14 bases between. CDR3 size: 11 residues. CDR3 nucleotide sequence: TGCAGTGCCCCTACCCCTTTGGCCCAGCATTTT. This sequence encodes CSAPTPLAQHF.

This clonotype was counted many times. This chain connects TRBV2 to TRBJ1-2, with D maybe TRBD1 (6 bases). The V and J ends lost 8 bases and 8 bases respectively, with 18 bases between them. Germline-derived CDR1 and CDR2 are SNHLY and FYNNEI. This CDR3 comprises 13 residues. DNA for the CDR3: TGTGCCAGCCACCCCGGGACACACCTGGGCTACACCTTC. This codes for CASHPGTHLGYTF. Using reference TRBV2 and TRBJ1-2 for the parts outside the CDR3, the full variable domain is EPEVTQTPSHQVTQMGQEVILRCVPISNHLYFYWYRQILGQKVEFLVSFYNNEISEKSEIFDDQFSVERPDGSNFTLKIRSTKLEDSAMYFCASHPGTHLGYTFGSGTRLTVV.

V is TRBV7-2 and J is TRBJ2-5; TRBD2 matches at 9 bases. J gave up 4 bases and V 2 bases, and 5 bases lay outside the gene matches. The CDR3 runs 15 residues. Germline V CDR1 and CDR2: SGHTA, FQGNSA. CDR3 nucleotides: TGTGCCAGCAGCTTAAGGCGGGAGGGGGGAGAGACCCAGTACTTC. Protein: CASSLRREGGETQYF.

CDR3 in DNA: TGTGCCAGCAGACTACAACGAAGTAGCGGATACTACGAGCAGTACTTC. Translating gives CASRLQRSSGYYEQYF. This sequence joins TRBV28 and TRBJ2-7; possibly TRBD2 for D (6 bases). CDR1 and CDR2 (germline): MDHEN, SYDVKM. The CDR3 has 16 amino acids. Trimming removed 6 bases at V and 3 bases at J, with 21 bases between.

A few counts support this clonotype. The chain carries TRBV5-6 and TRBJ2-3; TRBD2 aligns across 7 bases. V was pared by 4 bases and J by 0 bases, with 5 bases of the junction left unmatched. This CDR3 is 15 amino acids long. Germline assignment: CDR1 SGHDT and CDR2 YYEEEE. DNA for the CDR3: TGTGCCAGCAGCGGGGACTACTCTAGCACAGATACGCAGTATTTT. This sequence encodes CASSGDYSSTDTQYF.

This chain joins TRBV5-4 and TRBJ2-6; TRBD2 aligns across 14 bases. Germline V gene sequence: CDR1 SGHNT, CDR2 YYREEE (reference sequence). The junction had 5 bases not matched to a gene; V was cut back by 4 bases and J by 8 bases. This CDR3 is 16 amino acids long. The CDR3, as DNA: TGTGCCAGCAGCGGGACTAGCGGGGGATACTCCAACGTCCTGACTTTC. Its translation is CASSGTSGGYSNVLTF.

This rearrangement joins TRBV19 to TRBJ2-1; no firm D call. This CDR3 has 13 amino acids. V was shortened by 7 bases and J by 5 bases, with 12 bases between the two germline ends. Per germline, CDR1 LNHDA and CDR2 SQIVND (reference sequence). CDR3 coding DNA: TGTGCCAGTACCAGATCCCCCGACAATGAGCAGTTCTTC. Translated: CASTRSPDNEQFF.

This clonotype appeared a few times. The chain has TRBV7-8 and TRBJ2-7, with a tentative D call TRBD2 (6 bases). Trimming took 5 bases from V and 7 from J, leaving 18 bases between them. CDR1 SGHVS and CDR2 FQNEAQ come from the germline V gene. This CDR3 spans 14 amino acids. The CDR3 nucleotides are TGTGCCAGCAGCGGGGCGGGACCCACAGGAGAGCAGTACTTC. Translation gives CASSGAGPTGEQYF.

This clonotype has more than one count but fewer than ten. The chain carries TRBV10-2 and TRBJ2-5, with D tentatively TRBD1 or TRBD2 (6 bases each). Germline CDR1 WSHSY, CDR2 SAAADI. This CDR3 spans 19 amino acids. V lost 1 base, J lost 5 bases, and 26 bases lay in between. DNA for the CDR3: TGCGCCAGCAGTGAGTTGTTATTGGGGGGCTCAACCCCGACGGAGACCCAGTACTTC. Residues: CASSELLLGGSTPTETQYF.

The CDR3 nucleotides are TGTGCCAGTAGTGAGGCCCCGGCGGAGGTGTGGAATTCACCCCTCCACTTT. Translated: CASSEAPAEVWNSPLHF. The V gene is TRBV19, the J gene TRBJ1-6; D call uncertain. The CDR3 spans 17 residues. The germline V gene has CDR1 LNHDA and CDR2 SQIVND (reference sequence). V was pared by 5 bases and J by 7 bases, with 21 bases between.

Turning to this clonotype: One end of the junction fails to match germline, which may point to a read error. This chain connects TRBV27 to TRBJ1-2; D gene ambiguous. The CDR3 covers 13 residues. Germline lookup yields CDR1 MNHEY and CDR2 SMNVEV (reference sequence). CDR3 residues: CAGSYGRNYGYTF. The DNA of the CDR3 is TGTGCCGGCAGTTATGGCAGGAACTATGGCTACACCTTC.

This clonotype was picked up a small number of times. This chain connects TRBV9 to TRBJ1-2; D is undetermined. The CDR3 is 15 residues long. Germline V gives CDR1 SGDLS, CDR2 YYNGEE. Trimming took off 0 bases at V and 0 bases at J, with 9 bases between the two ends. CDR3 in amino acids: CASSVEIDSNYGYTF. For the CDR3, the DNA is TGTGCCAGCAGCGTAGAAATCGATTCTAACTATGGCTACACCTTC.

As for this clonotype: It may be a read error: a sequence one base away is much more abundant. This chain joins TRBV20-1 and TRBJ2-5, with 11 bases lining up with TRBD2. The germline CDR1 and CDR2 sequences are DFQATT and SNEGSKA (reference sequence). The V segment lost 6 bases and the J segment 4 bases; nucleotides outside the gene matches: 7. This CDR3 contains 14 residues. The chain's CDR3 is CSARGTSGRETQYF. Here the CDR3 DNA reads TGCAGTGCCAGGGGCACTAGCGGGAGAGAGACCCAGTACTTC.

The gene calls are TRBV9 and TRBJ1-2; D possibly corresponds to TRBD1 (5 bases). Germline lookup yields CDR1 SGDLS and CDR2 YYNGEE. CDR3 length: 14 residues. The V and J ends lost 3 bases and 8 bases respectively, with 17 bases between them. This CDR3 is CASSAGTERRGYTF. CDR3 in DNA: TGTGCCAGCAGCGCCGGGACTGAGCGACGGGGCTACACCTTC. The full variable domain, completed using reference TRBV9 and TRBJ1-2, is DSGVTQTPKHLITATGQRVTLRCSPRSGDLSVYWYQQSLDQGLQFLIQYYNGEERAKGNILERFSAQQFPDLHSELNLSSLELGDSALYFCASSAGTERRGYTFGSGTRLTVV.

This clonotype has just a few counts. V gene TRBV5-1 combines with J gene TRBJ1-6, with D unclear. CDR3 length: 17 residues. V was clipped by 2 bases and J by 8 bases, with 20 bases between them. CDR1 is SGHRS, CDR2 YFSETQ, per germline. In nucleotides, the CDR3 is TGCGCCAGCAGCTTAAATCATCCGACCGTCGGGGATTCACCCCTCCACTTT. Its protein product is CASSLNHPTVGDSPLHF.

This clonotype was detected many times. The chain carries TRBV12-3 or TRBV12-4 and TRBJ2-7, with TRBD1 identical over 9 bases. V gave up 7 bases and J gave up 3 bases; unmatched junction bases: 10. The CDR3 covers 15 residues. DNA for the CDR3: TGTGCCAGCACAGCAGGCGGGACAGGGTTCTACGAGCAGTACTTC. Translation: CASTAGGTGFYEQYF.

The CDR3 loop is CASSPFQTAYYNEQFF. The CDR3 DNA follows: TGTGCCAGCAGTCCTTTCCAGACGGCTTACTACAATGAGCAGTTCTTC. The rearrangement uses TRBV27 and TRBJ2-1, with D unresolved. Germline CDR1 and CDR2: MNHEY and SMNVEV (reference sequence). Deletions cut 5 bases from V and 3 bases from J, with 17 bases between. This CDR3 contains 16 residues.

There are a few counts of this clonotype. CDR3 nucleotides: TGCGCCAGCAGTGAGTCTACATACTATGGCTACACCTTC. Translated, it gives CASSESTYYGYTF. The chain uses TRBV10-1 and TRBJ1-2, with D uncertain. This CDR3 contains 13 residues. V was clipped by 0 bases and J by 3 bases, with 5 bases between them. Germline assignment: CDR1 WNHNN and CDR2 SYGVQD (reference sequence).